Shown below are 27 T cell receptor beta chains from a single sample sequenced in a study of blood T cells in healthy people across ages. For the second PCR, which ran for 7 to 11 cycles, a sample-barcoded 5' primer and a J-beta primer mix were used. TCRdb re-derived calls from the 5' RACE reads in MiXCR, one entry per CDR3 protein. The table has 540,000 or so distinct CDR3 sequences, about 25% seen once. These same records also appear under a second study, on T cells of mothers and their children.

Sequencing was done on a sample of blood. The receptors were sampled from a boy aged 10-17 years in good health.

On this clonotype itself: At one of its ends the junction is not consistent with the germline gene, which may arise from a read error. CDR3 region: CARSVQIQGKNTF. The CDR3 DNA follows: TGTGCCCGGAGTGTCCAGATCCAGGGGAAAAACACCTTC. This chain uses TRBV30 with TRBJ1-2; a possible D gene is TRBD1 (6 bases). Germline CDR1 is GTSNPN and CDR2 is SVGIG (reference sequence). This CDR3 is built from 13 residues. The full variable domain, with the rest looked up from reference TRBV30 and TRBJ1-2, is SQTIHQWPATLVQPVGSPLSLECTVEGTSNPNLYWYRQAAGRGLQLLFYSVGIGQISSEVPQNLSASRPQDRQFILSSKKLLLSDSGFYLCARSVQIQGKNTFGSGTRLTVV.

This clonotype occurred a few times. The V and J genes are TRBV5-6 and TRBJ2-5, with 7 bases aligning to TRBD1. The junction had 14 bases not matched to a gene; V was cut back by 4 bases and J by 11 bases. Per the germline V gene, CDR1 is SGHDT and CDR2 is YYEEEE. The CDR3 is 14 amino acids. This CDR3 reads CASSPDRDYEEQYF. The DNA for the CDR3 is TGTGCCAGCAGCCCAGACAGGGATTACGAAGAGCAGTACTTC.

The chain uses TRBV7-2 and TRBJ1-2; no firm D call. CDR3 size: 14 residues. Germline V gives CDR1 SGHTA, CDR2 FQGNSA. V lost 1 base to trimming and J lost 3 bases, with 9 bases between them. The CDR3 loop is CASSLVYRDYGYTF. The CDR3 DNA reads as TGTGCCAGCAGCTTAGTATACAGAGACTATGGCTACACCTTC.

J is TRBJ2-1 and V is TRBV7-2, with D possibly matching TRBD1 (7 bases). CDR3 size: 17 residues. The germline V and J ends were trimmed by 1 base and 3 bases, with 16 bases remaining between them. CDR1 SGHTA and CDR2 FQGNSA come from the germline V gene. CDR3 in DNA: TGTGCCAGCAGCTTAGTAGGGGGGACAGAGTACTACAATGAGCAGTTCTTC. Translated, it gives CASSLVGGTEYYNEQFF.

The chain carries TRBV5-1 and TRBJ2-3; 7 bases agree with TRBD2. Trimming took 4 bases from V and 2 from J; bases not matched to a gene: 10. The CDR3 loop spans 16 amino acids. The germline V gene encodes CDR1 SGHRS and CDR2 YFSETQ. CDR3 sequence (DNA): TGCGCCAGCAGCACCCGCCGACTAGCTTCCACAGATACGCAGTATTTT. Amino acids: CASSTRRLASTDTQYF.

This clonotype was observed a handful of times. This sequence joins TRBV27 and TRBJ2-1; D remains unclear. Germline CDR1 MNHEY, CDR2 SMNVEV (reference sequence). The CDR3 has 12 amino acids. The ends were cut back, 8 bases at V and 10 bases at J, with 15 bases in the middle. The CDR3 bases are TGTGCCAGCGGTGGAACCGGGCTCGAGCAGTTCTTC. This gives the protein CASGGTGLEQFF.

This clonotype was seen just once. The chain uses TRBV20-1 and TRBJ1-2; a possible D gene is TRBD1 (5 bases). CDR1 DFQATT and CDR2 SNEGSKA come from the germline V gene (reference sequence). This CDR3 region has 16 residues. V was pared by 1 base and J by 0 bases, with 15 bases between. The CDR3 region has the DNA TGCAGTGCTAGAGTCGGGACGGATCTAGCTAACTATGGCTACACCTTC. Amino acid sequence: CSARVGTDLANYGYTF.

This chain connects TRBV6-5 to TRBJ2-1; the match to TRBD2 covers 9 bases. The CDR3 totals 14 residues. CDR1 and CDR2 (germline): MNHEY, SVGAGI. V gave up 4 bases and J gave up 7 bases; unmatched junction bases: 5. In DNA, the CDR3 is TGTGCCAGCAGTTCCGGCGGGGGGGCGAATGAGCAGTTCTTC. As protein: CASSSGGGANEQFF.

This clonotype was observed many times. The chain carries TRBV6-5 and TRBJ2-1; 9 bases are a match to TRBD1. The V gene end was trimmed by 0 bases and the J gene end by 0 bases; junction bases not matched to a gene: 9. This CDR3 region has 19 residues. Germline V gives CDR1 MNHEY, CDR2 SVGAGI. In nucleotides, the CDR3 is TGTGCCAGCAGTTACTCGGGGGGACAGGGAGTTATCTCCTACAATGAGCAGTTCTTC. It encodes CASSYSGGQGVISYNEQFF.

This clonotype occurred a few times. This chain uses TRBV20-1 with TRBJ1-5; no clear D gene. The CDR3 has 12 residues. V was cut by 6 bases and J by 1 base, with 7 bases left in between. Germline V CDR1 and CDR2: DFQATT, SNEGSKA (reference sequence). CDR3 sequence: CSASGSNQPQHF. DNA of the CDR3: TGCAGTGCGAGCGGCAGCAATCAGCCCCAGCATTTT.

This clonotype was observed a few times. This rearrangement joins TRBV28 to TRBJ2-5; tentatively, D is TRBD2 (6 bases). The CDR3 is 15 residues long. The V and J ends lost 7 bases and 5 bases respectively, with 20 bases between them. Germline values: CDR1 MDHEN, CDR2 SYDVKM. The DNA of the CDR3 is TGTGCCAGCACTCAAAACGGGGCGGGACTGGAGACCCAGTACTTC. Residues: CASTQNGAGLETQYF. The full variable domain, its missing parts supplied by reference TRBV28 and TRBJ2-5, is DVKVTQSSRYLVKRTGEKVFLECVQDMDHENMFWYRQDPGLGLRLIYFSYDVKMKEKGDIPEGYSVSREKKERFSLILESASTNQTSMYLCASTQNGAGLETQYFGPGTRLLVL.

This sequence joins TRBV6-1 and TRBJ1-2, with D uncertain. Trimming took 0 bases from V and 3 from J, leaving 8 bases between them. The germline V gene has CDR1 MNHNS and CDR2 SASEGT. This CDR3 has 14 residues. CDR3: CASSEARHDYGYTF. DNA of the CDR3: TGTGCCAGCAGTGAAGCTCGGCATGACTATGGCTACACCTTC.

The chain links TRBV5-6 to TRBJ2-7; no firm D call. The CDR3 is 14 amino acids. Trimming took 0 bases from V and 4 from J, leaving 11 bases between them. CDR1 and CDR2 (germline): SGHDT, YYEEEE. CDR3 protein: CASSLEDAVYEQYF. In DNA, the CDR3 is TGTGCCAGCAGCTTGGAGGACGCCGTTTACGAGCAGTACTTC.

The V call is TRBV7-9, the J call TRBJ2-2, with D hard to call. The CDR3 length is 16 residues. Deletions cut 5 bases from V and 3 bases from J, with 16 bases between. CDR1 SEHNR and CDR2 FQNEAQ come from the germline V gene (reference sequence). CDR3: CASSPPDGLYTGELFF. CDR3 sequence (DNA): TGTGCCAGCAGCCCCCCGGACGGGTTGTACACCGGGGAGCTGTTTTTT.

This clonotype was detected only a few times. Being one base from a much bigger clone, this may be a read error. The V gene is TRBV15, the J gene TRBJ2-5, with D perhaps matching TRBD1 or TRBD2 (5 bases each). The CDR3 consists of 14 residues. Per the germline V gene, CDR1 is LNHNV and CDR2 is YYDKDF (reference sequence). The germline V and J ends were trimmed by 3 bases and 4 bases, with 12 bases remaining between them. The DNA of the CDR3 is TGTGCCACCAGCAGGTGGGGGAGTAGAGAGACCCAGTACTTC. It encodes CATSRWGSRETQYF.

CDR3 coding DNA: TGTGCCAGCATTCGGGGACAGGGGGCAGATACGCAGTATTTT. As protein: CASIRGQGADTQYF. The V and J genes are TRBV12-3 or TRBV12-4 and TRBJ2-3; 11 bases match TRBD1. J was trimmed by 4 bases and V by 7 bases; bases with no gene match: 4. This CDR3 comprises 14 residues.

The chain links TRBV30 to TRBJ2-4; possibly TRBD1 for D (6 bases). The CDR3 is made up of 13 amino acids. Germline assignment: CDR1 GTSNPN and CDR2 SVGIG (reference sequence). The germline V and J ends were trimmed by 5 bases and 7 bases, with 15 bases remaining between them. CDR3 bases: TGTGCCTGGGGGGCAGGGGTCGGGAACATTCAGTACTTC. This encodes CAWGAGVGNIQYF. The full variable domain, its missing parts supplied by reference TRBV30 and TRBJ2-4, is SQTIHQWPATLVQPVGSPLSLECTVEGTSNPNLYWYRQAAGRGLQLLFYSVGIGQISSEVPQNLSASRPQDRQFILSSKKLLLSDSGFYLCAWGAGVGNIQYFGAGTRLSVL.

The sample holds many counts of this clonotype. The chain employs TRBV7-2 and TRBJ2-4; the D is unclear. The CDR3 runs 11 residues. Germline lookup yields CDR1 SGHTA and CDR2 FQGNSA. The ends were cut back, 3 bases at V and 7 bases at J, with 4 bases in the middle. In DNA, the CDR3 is TGTGCCAGCAGCTTCGCCAACATTCAGTACTTC. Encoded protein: CASSFANIQYF.

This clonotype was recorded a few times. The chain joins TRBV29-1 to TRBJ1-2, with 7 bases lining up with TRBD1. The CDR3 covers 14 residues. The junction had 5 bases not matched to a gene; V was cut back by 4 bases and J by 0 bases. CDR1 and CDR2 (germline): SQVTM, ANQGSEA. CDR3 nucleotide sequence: TGCAGCGTTGCCGGACAGGCGCCTAACTATGGCTACACCTTC. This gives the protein CSVAGQAPNYGYTF.

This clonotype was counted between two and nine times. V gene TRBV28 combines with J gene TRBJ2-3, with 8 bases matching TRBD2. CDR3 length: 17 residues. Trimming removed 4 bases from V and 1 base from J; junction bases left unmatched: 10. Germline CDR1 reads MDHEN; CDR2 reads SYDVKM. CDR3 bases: TGTGCCAGCAGTTCCAAAGTCCTAGCGGGTCGCACAGATACGCAGTATTTT. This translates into CASSSKVLAGRTDTQYF.

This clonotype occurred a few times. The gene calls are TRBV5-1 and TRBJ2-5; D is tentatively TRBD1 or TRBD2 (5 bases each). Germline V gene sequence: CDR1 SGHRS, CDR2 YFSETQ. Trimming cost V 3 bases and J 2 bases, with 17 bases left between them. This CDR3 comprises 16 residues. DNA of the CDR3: TGCGCCAGCAGCTCTATGGGACGTATAGTACAAGAGACCCAGTACTTC. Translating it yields CASSSMGRIVQETQYF.

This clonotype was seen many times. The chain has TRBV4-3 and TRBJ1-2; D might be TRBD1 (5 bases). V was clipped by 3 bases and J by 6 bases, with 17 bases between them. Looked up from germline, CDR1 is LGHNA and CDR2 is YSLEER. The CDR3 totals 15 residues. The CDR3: CASSQGVVTSDGYTF. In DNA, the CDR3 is TGCGCCAGCAGCCAGGGGGTGGTGACGTCGGATGGCTACACCTTC.

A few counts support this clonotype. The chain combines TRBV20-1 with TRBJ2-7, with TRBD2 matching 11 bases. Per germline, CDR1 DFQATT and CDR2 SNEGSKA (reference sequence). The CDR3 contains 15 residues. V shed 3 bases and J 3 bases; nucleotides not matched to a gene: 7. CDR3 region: CSARFGTSGLYEQYF. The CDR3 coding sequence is TGCAGTGCTAGGTTCGGGACTAGCGGTCTCTACGAGCAGTACTTC.

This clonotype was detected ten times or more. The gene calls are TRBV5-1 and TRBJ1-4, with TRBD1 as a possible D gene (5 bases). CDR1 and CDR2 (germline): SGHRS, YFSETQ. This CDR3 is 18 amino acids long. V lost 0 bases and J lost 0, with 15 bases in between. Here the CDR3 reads CASSLGQRGPATNEKLFF. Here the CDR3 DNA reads TGCGCCAGCAGCTTGGGACAGCGGGGACCTGCAACTAATGAAAAACTGTTTTTT.

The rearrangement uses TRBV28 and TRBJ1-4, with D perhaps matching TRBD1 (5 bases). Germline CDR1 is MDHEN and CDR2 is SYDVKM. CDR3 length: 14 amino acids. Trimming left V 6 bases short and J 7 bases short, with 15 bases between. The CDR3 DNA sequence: TGTGCCAGCAGGTCCGGGACCTCTCTTGAAAAACTGTTTTTT. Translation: CASRSGTSLEKLFF. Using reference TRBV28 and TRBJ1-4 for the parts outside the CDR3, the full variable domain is DVKVTQSSRYLVKRTGEKVFLECVQDMDHENMFWYRQDPGLGLRLIYFSYDVKMKEKGDIPEGYSVSREKKERFSLILESASTNQTSMYLCASRSGTSLEKLFFGSGTQLSVL.

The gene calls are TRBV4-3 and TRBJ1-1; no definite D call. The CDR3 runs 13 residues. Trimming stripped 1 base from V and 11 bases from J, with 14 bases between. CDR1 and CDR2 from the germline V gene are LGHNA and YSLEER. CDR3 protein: CASSQALDGNAFF. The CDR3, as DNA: TGCGCCAGCAGCCAAGCCTTGGATGGGAATGCTTTCTTT.

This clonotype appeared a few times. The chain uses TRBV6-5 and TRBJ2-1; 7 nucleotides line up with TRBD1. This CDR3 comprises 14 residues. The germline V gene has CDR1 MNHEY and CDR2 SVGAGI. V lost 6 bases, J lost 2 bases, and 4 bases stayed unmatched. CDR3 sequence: CASSQGTAYNEQFF. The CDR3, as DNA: TGTGCCAGCAGCCAAGGGACAGCCTACAATGAGCAGTTCTTC.